Below, 29 T cell receptor beta chains from the same sample are listed, as sequenced in a study of cytomegalovirus exposure and HLA in healthy donors. It was with 60 Vbeta and 13 Jbeta primers that the PCR ran. The assay was immunoSEQ multiplex PCR, and TCRdb's table has in-frame clones only and misses some. Its table records 35,000 to 50,000 clones. Sequenced material: PBMCs. The receptors come from a woman aged 25 to 39 in good health and CMV-seropositive.

This sequence joins TRBV6-5 and TRBJ2-1, with a weak D call TRBD2 (5 bases). Germline lookup yields CDR1 MNHEY and CDR2 SVGAGI. V was cut by 0 bases and J by 5 bases, with 8 bases left in between. The CDR3 contains 14 residues. The CDR3 reads CASSYSRGNNEQFF. Here the CDR3 DNA reads TGTGCCAGCAGTTACTCGAGAGGGAACAATGAGCAGTTCTTC.

The rearrangement uses TRBV18 and TRBJ1-1, with D uncertain. This CDR3 contains 13 residues. Germline V gives CDR1 KGHSH, CDR2 LQKENI. Between the trimmed V and J ends, which lost 6 bases and 2 bases, there was a span of 10 bases. The CDR3, as DNA: TGTGCCAGCTCTCCGAACGGTAACACTGAAGCTTTCTTT. Protein sequence: CASSPNGNTEAFF. Supplemented by reference TRBV18 and TRBJ1-1, the full variable domain reads NAGVMQNPRHLVRRRGQEARLRCSPMKGHSHVYWYRQLPEEGLKFMVYLQKENIIDESGMPKERFSAEFPKEGPSILRIQQVVRGDSAAYFCASSPNGNTEAFFGQGTRLTVV.

This rearrangement joins TRBV13 to TRBJ1-2; D is ambiguous. V lost 5 bases to trimming and J lost 7 bases, with 8 bases between them. Germline CDR1 reads PRHDT; CDR2 reads FYEKMQ (reference sequence). This CDR3 is built from 11 residues. The CDR3 sequence: CASSPPGGYTF. As DNA, the CDR3 is TGTGCCAGCAGCCCACCGGGTGGCTACACCTTC. The variable domain in full, completed from reference TRBV13 and TRBJ1-2, reads AAGVIQSPRHLIKEKRETATLKCYPIPRHDTVYWYQQGPGQDPQFLISFYEKMQSDKGSIPDRFSAQQFSDYHSELNMSSLELGDSALYFCASSPPGGYTFGSGTRLTVV.

J is TRBJ2-3 and V is TRBV29-1; the D is unclear. CDR1 is SQVTM, CDR2 ANQGSEA, per germline. The length of the CDR3 is 12 residues. The germline V and J ends were trimmed by 4 bases and 2 bases, with 7 bases remaining between them. CDR3 sequence (DNA): TGCAGCGTTGCTCAGTTCACAGATACGCAGTATTTT. As protein: CSVAQFTDTQYF.

This chain links TRBV5-4 with TRBJ2-1; 9 nucleotides agree with TRBD1. This CDR3 has 15 residues. V dropped 4 bases and J dropped 8; count of bases not matched to a gene: 10. Germline V gene sequence: CDR1 SGHNT, CDR2 YYREEE (reference sequence). In DNA form, the CDR3 reads TGTGCCAGCAGCAACTCCGGGACAGGGTGGGATGAGCAGTTCTTC. Protein product: CASSNSGTGWDEQFF. Full variable domain (missing parts from reference TRBV5-4 and TRBJ2-1): ETGVTQSPTHLIKTRGQQVTLRCSSQSGHNTVSWYQQALGQGPQFIFQYYREEENGRGNFPPRFSGLQFPNYSSELNVNALELDDSALYLCASSNSGTGWDEQFFGPGTRLTVL.

V and J are TRBV5-1 and TRBJ2-7; weak D call: TRBD1 (6 bases). The CDR3 is 13 residues long. The V end lost 3 bases, the J end lost 3 bases, and 10 bases lay between the germline ends. CDR1 is SGHRS and CDR2 is YFSETQ in the germline V gene. CDR3 residues: CASSSDRFYEQYF. CDR3 DNA sequence: TGCGCCAGCAGCTCCGACAGGTTCTACGAGCAGTACTTC. Filled out from reference TRBV5-1 and TRBJ2-7, the complete variable domain reads KAGVTQTPRYLIKTRGQQVTLSCSPISGHRSVSWYQQTPGQGLQFLFEYFSETQRNKGNFPGRFSGRQFSNSRSEMNVSTLELGDSALYLCASSSDRFYEQYFGPGTRLTVT.

Its frequency marks this clone as medium-sized. The chain combines TRBV28 with TRBJ1-2, with 8 bases aligning to TRBD1. V lost 6 bases, J lost 3 bases, and 6 bases stayed unmatched. This CDR3 has 14 residues. Germline-derived CDR1 and CDR2 are MDHEN and SYDVKM. The CDR3 DNA reads TGTGCCAGCAGGCCAGGGGGCCCCTACTATGGCTACACCTTC. It encodes CASRPGGPYYGYTF.

This chain links TRBV13 with TRBJ1-2; 9 bases are shared with TRBD1. Germline V gene sequence: CDR1 PRHDT, CDR2 FYEKMQ (reference sequence). The CDR3 contains 14 residues. The V segment lost 3 bases and the J segment 2 bases; nucleotides outside the gene matches: 1. Here the CDR3 reads CASSLGTGNYGYTF. CDR3 DNA sequence: TGTGCCAGCAGCTTGGGGACAGGGAACTATGGCTACACCTTC. Supplemented by reference TRBV13 and TRBJ1-2, the full variable domain reads AAGVIQSPRHLIKEKRETATLKCYPIPRHDTVYWYQQGPGQDPQFLISFYEKMQSDKGSIPDRFSAQQFSDYHSELNMSSLELGDSALYFCASSLGTGNYGYTFGSGTRLTVV.

The genes are TRBV2 and TRBJ1-6; 9 nucleotides align to TRBD1. Per the germline V gene, CDR1 is SNHLY and CDR2 is FYNNEI. Unmatched junction bases numbered 7, after V lost 8 bases and J lost 5 bases. The CDR3 loop spans 15 amino acids. The CDR3 nucleotides read TGTGCCAGCCTGAGGGACAGGGCAAATAATTCACCCCTCCACTTT. It specifies CASLRDRANNSPLHF.

This chain uses TRBV25-1 with TRBJ2-7; D might be TRBD1 (6 bases). Trimming removed 10 bases from V and 5 bases from J, with 12 bases in between. This CDR3 contains 11 residues. CDR1 and CDR2 from the germline V gene are MGHDK and SYGVNS. CDR3: CATRTVDEQYF. The CDR3 DNA follows: TGTGCCACCCGGACAGTCGACGAGCAGTACTTC.

The V and J genes are TRBV4-1 and TRBJ2-5; 7 nucleotides match TRBD2. Germline V CDR1 and CDR2: MGHRA, YSYEKL. This CDR3 is 15 amino acids long. J lost 4 bases, V lost 2 bases, and 7 bases had no gene match. In nucleotides, the CDR3 is TGCGCCAGCAGCCAAAGCGGGACTGGCTCAGAGACCCAGTACTTC. It yields the protein CASSQSGTGSETQYF.

The CDR3: CASSQQGAVGNTIYF. The CDR3 bases are TGTGCCAGCTCCCAACAGGGGGCGGTTGGAAACACCATATATTTT. The chain combines TRBV18 with TRBJ1-3, with 9 bases matching TRBD1. The V segment lost 6 bases and the J segment 3 bases; nucleotides outside the gene matches: 6. Germline V lookup: CDR1 KGHSH, CDR2 LQKENI. The CDR3 is 15 amino acids. Drawing the rest from reference TRBV18 and TRBJ1-3, the complete variable domain is NAGVMQNPRHLVRRRGQEARLRCSPMKGHSHVYWYRQLPEEGLKFMVYLQKENIIDESGMPKERFSAEFPKEGPSILRIQQVVRGDSAAYFCASSQQGAVGNTIYFGEGSWLTVV.

This sequence joins TRBV7-9 and TRBJ2-5; 7 bases align to TRBD2. V dropped 11 bases and J dropped 4; count of bases not matched to a gene: 16. Germline V CDR1 and CDR2: SEHNR, FQNEAQ (reference sequence). The CDR3 sequence is 15 residues long. Here the CDR3 reads CAAGVITGGRETQYF. The CDR3 region has the DNA TGTGCCGCCGGGGTTATTACGGGGGGTAGAGAGACCCAGTACTTC. The variable domain in full, completed from reference TRBV7-9 and TRBJ2-5, reads DTGVSQNPRHKITKRGQNVTFRCDPISEHNRLYWYRQTLGQGPEFLTYFQNEAQLEKSRLLSDRFSAERPKGSFSTLEIQRTEQGDSAMYLCAAGVITGGRETQYFGPGTRLLVL.

The chain has TRBV7-9 and TRBJ2-7; D might be TRBD1 (6 bases). Germline V lookup: CDR1 SEHNR, CDR2 FQNEAQ (reference sequence). V was cut by 4 bases and J by 3 bases, with 16 bases left in between. The CDR3 contains 15 residues. The CDR3 reads CASSSTLGTFYEQYF. The CDR3 nucleotides read TGTGCCAGCAGCTCGACGCTCGGGACATTCTACGAGCAGTACTTC. Combining the CDR3 with reference TRBV7-9 and TRBJ2-7 gives the whole variable domain DTGVSQNPRHKITKRGQNVTFRCDPISEHNRLYWYRQTLGQGPEFLTYFQNEAQLEKSRLLSDRFSAERPKGSFSTLEIQRTEQGDSAMYLCASSSTLGTFYEQYFGPGTRLTVT.

The chain recombines TRBV29-1 with TRBJ2-1, with TRBD2 matching 9 bases. The CDR3 length is 16 residues. Trimming at V came to 2 bases and at J to 5 bases, leaving 10 bases not matched to a gene. CDR1 is SQVTM, CDR2 ANQGSEA, per germline. CDR3 loop: CSVEPSLAGIDNEQFF. In nucleotides, the CDR3 is TGCAGCGTTGAACCATCGCTAGCGGGGATTGACAATGAGCAGTTCTTC.

The V gene is TRBV29-1, the J gene TRBJ2-3; tentatively, D is TRBD2 (7 bases). CDR3 size: 17 residues. Germline V CDR1 and CDR2: SQVTM, ANQGSEA. V dropped 1 base and J dropped 6 bases, with 23 bases sitting between them. The CDR3 is CSVEAWDRGAAADTQYF. The DNA for the CDR3 is TGCAGCGTTGAAGCTTGGGACCGGGGGGCAGCCGCGGATACGCAGTATTTT.

J is TRBJ2-1 and V is TRBV7-6; 9 bases map to TRBD1. CDR1 is SGHVS, CDR2 FNYEAQ, per germline. The CDR3 runs to 15 residues. Trimming removed 5 bases from V and 6 bases from J; junction bases left unmatched: 8. The CDR3, as DNA: TGTGCCAGCAGCACCGGGACAGGGCTTGCCAATGAGCAGTTCTTC. Its translation: CASSTGTGLANEQFF. The variable domain in full, completed from reference TRBV7-6 and TRBJ2-1, reads GAGVSQSPRYKVTKRGQDVALRCDPISGHVSLYWYRQALGQGPEFLTYFNYEAQQDKSGLPNDRFSAERPEGSISTLTIQRTEQRDSAMYRCASSTGTGLANEQFFGPGTRLTVL.

The V call is TRBV29-1, the J call TRBJ2-7; D is undetermined. This CDR3 is built from 12 residues. The germline V gene has CDR1 SQVTM and CDR2 ANQGSEA. V lost 2 bases to trimming and J lost 3 bases, with 8 bases between them. The CDR3 is CSVETSDYEQYF. The CDR3 bases are TGCAGCGTTGAAACGTCAGACTACGAGCAGTACTTC.

The chain is built from TRBV4-1 and TRBJ1-2, with 11 bases aligning to TRBD1. The germline V gene has CDR1 MGHRA and CDR2 YSYEKL. J gave up 2 bases and V 5 bases, and 4 bases lay outside the gene matches. This CDR3 is 15 amino acids long. As DNA, the CDR3 is TGCGCCAGCAGCTACGGACAGGGGGCAAACTATGGCTACACCTTC. This encodes CASSYGQGANYGYTF.

The rearrangement links TRBV7-2 to TRBJ1-6; 7 bases align to TRBD1. This CDR3 comprises 14 residues. Per the germline V gene, CDR1 is SGHTA and CDR2 is FQGNSA. Germline trimming cut 5 bases from V and 9 bases from J; bases unmatched to any gene: 7. For the CDR3, the DNA is TGTGCCAGCAGCATTGACAGGGTCAGTTCACCCCTCCACTTT. Protein sequence: CASSIDRVSSPLHF.

The chain recombines TRBV27 with TRBJ1-1; tentatively, D is TRBD1 (6 bases). This CDR3 comprises 17 residues. The germline V and J ends were trimmed by 2 bases and 3 bases, with 19 bases remaining between them. The germline CDR1 and CDR2 sequences are MNHEY and SMNVEV (reference sequence). CDR3 protein: CASSLGGRGVVHTEAFF. The CDR3 region has the DNA TGTGCCAGCAGTTTAGGGGGCAGGGGCGTGGTTCACACTGAAGCTTTCTTT.

The chain carries TRBV5-1 and TRBJ1-2; 11 positions agree with TRBD1. The V gene's germline CDR1 is SGHRS and CDR2 YFSETQ. The junction had 3 bases not matched to a gene; V was cut back by 3 bases and J by 5 bases. This CDR3 comprises 14 residues. CDR3 region: CASSWGTGGYGYTF. The CDR3 nucleotides are TGCGCCAGCAGCTGGGGGACAGGGGGTTATGGCTACACCTTC. Based on the CDR3 plus reference TRBV5-1 and TRBJ1-2, the full variable domain is KAGVTQTPRYLIKTRGQQVTLSCSPISGHRSVSWYQQTPGQGLQFLFEYFSETQRNKGNFPGRFSGRQFSNSRSEMNVSTLELGDSALYLCASSWGTGGYGYTFGSGTRLTVV.

The chain combines TRBV6-1 with TRBJ1-2; 8 bases are a match to TRBD1. Per the germline V gene, CDR1 is MNHNS and CDR2 is SASEGT. Losses at the gene ends were 2 bases for V and 0 bases for J; bases not matched to a gene: 8. The CDR3 length is 17 residues. The CDR3 is CASSERETGAANYGYTF. CDR3 sequence (DNA): TGTGCCAGCAGTGAAAGGGAGACAGGGGCCGCTAACTATGGCTACACCTTC.

V and J are TRBV30 and TRBJ2-5; 10 nucleotides match TRBD1. With V trimmed by 4 bases and J by 11 bases, 13 bases remained unmatched. The length of the CDR3 is 14 residues. From germline, CDR1 is GTSNPN and CDR2 SVGIG (reference sequence). The DNA for the CDR3 is TGTGCCTGGAAGGGACAGGGGCTTTGGGGGGAGCAGTACTTC. Protein: CAWKGQGLWGEQYF.

The rearrangement uses TRBV5-1 and TRBJ2-7; D might be TRBD1 (5 bases). Germline values: CDR1 SGHRS, CDR2 YFSETQ. The CDR3 runs to 15 residues. Trimming pared 0 bases from V and 3 bases from J, leaving 13 bases between. The CDR3 DNA is TGCGCCAGCAGCTTGGCGACAGTGGGGTACTACGAGCAGTACTTC. Translation gives CASSLATVGYYEQYF.

This chain connects TRBV6-5 to TRBJ2-5; D is perhaps TRBD1 (6 bases). Judging by the DNA end, TRBJ2-7 fits better; the J call may be wrong. The CDR3 loop spans 13 amino acids. CDR1 MNHEY and CDR2 SVGAGI come from the germline V gene. In DNA, the CDR3 is TGTGCCAGCAGTCTCGGACAGCGGTACGAGCAGTACTTC. Its translation: CASSLGQRYEQYF.

The chain carries TRBV18 and TRBJ2-5; 10 nucleotides match TRBD1. This CDR3 spans 15 amino acids. Per the germline V gene, CDR1 is KGHSH and CDR2 is LQKENI. The V and J ends lost 1 base and 4 bases, in that order; junction bases with no gene match: 3. The CDR3 DNA is TGTGCCAGCTCACCACTGACAGGGGGCTTAGAGACCCAGTACTTC. It codes for CASSPLTGGLETQYF. The entire variable domain, with the rest obtained from reference TRBV18 and TRBJ2-5, is as follows: NAGVMQNPRHLVRRRGQEARLRCSPMKGHSHVYWYRQLPEEGLKFMVYLQKENIIDESGMPKERFSAEFPKEGPSILRIQQVVRGDSAAYFCASSPLTGGLETQYFGPGTRLLVL.

The V gene is TRBV4-1, the J gene TRBJ1-1; D not resolved. V lost 1 base, J lost 6 bases, and 12 bases lay in between. Germline V gives CDR1 MGHRA, CDR2 YSYEKL. This CDR3 comprises 14 residues. The CDR3 here is CASSQGLGGPEAFF. Written as DNA, the CDR3 is TGCGCCAGCAGCCAAGGATTAGGAGGACCTGAAGCTTTCTTT.

J is TRBJ1-2 and V is TRBV5-6; D not resolved. Trimming took 0 bases from V and 1 from J, leaving 13 bases between them. CDR3 size: 16 residues. Germline V gene data show CDR1 as SGHDT and CDR2 as YYEEEE. The CDR3 loop is CASSLGRGRLNYGYTF. CDR3 in DNA: TGTGCCAGCAGCTTGGGTCGAGGAAGGCTTAACTATGGCTACACCTTC.